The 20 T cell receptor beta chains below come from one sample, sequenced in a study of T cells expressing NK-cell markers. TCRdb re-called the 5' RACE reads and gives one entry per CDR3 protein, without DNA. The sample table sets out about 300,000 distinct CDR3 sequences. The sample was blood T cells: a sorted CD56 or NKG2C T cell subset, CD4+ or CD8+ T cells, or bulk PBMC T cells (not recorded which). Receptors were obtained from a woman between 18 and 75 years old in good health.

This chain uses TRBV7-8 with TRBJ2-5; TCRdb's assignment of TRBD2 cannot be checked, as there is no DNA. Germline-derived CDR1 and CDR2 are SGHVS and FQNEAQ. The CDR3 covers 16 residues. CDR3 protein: CASSLDAAGSYETQYF.

CDR3 loop: CASSPDHQETQYF. The chain has TRBV7-9 and TRBJ2-5. This CDR3 has 13 residues. Germline V gene data show CDR1 as SEHNR and CDR2 as FQNEAQ (reference sequence).

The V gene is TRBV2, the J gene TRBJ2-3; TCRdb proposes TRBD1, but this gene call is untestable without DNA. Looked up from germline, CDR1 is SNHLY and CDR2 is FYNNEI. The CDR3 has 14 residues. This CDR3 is CASSLTGGSDTQYF. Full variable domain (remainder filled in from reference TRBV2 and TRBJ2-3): EPEVTQTPSHQVTQMGQEVILRCVPISNHLYFYWYRQILGQKVEFLVSFYNNEISEKSEIFDDQFSVERPDGSNFTLKIRSTKLEDSAMYFCASSLTGGSDTQYFGPGTRLTVL.

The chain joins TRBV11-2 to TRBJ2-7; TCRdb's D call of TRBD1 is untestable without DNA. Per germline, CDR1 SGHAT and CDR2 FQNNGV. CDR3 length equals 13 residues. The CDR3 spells CASSLSRDYEQYF.

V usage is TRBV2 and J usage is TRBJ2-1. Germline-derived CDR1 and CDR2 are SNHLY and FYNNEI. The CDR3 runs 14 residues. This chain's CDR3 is CARNGVVGYNEQFF.

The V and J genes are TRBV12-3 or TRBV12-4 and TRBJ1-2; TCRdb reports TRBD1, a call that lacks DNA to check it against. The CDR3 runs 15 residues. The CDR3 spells CASRDRRAGGYGYTF.

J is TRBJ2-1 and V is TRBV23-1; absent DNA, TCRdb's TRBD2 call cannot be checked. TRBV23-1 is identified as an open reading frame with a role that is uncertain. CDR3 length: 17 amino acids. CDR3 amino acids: CASSLRDTGGPRNEQFF.

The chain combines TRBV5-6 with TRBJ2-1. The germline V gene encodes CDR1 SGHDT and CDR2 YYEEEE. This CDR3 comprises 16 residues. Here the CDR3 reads CASSLELGAAYNEQFF.

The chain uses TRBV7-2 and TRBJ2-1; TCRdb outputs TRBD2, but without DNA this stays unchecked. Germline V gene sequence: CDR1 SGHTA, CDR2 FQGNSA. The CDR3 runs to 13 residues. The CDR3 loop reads CASSLDGLAPPFF.

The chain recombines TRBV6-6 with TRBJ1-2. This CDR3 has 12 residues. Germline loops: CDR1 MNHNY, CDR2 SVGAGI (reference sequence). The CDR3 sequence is CASSRGGRSYTF.

The CDR3 protein is CASSYVGGGETQYF. The rearrangement joins TRBV6-5 to TRBJ2-5; the TCRdb D gene call, TRBD1, has no DNA to confirm it. CDR1 is MNHEY and CDR2 is SVGAGI in the germline V gene. The CDR3 extends over 14 amino acids.

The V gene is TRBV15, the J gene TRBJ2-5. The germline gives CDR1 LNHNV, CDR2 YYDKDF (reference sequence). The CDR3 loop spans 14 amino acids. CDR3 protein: CATSRDLSTETQYF. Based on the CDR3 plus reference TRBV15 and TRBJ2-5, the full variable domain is DAMVIQNPRYQVTQFGKPVTLSCSQTLNHNVMYWYQQKSSQAPKLLFHYYDKDFNNEADTPDNFQSRRPNTSFCFLDIRSPGLGDTAMYLCATSRDLSTETQYFGPGTRLLVL.

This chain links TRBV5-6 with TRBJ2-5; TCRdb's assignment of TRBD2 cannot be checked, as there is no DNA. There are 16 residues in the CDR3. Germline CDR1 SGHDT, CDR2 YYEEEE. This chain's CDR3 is CASMPGRARIQETQYF.

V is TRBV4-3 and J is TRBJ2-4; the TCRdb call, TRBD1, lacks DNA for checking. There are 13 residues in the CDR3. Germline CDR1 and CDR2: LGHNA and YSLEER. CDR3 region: CASSPRTGNIQYF.

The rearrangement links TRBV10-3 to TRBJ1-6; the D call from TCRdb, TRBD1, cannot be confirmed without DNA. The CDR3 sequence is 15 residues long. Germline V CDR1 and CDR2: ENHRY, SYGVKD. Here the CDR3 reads CAIGPTGAYNSPLHF.

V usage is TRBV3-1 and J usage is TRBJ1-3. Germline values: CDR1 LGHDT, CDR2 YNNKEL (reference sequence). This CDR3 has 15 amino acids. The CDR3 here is CASSQESSSGNTIYF.

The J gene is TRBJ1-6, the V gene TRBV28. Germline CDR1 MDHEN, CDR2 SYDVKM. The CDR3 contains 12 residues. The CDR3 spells CATTGYNSPLHF. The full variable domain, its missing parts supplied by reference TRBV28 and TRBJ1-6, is DVKVTQSSRYLVKRTGEKVFLECVQDMDHENMFWYRQDPGLGLRLIYFSYDVKMKEKGDIPEGYSVSREKKERFSLILESASTNQTSMYLCATTGYNSPLHFGNGTRLTVT.

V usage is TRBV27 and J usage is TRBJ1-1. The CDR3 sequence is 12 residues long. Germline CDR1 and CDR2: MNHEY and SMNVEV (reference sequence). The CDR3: CASSPRAGQAFF.

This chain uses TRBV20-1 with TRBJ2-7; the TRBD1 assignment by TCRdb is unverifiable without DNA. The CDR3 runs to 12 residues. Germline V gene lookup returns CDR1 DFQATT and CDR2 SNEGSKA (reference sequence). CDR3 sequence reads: CSASRPSYEQYF.

The chain's CDR3 is CASSLGRGADTQYF. The chain employs TRBV5-4 and TRBJ2-3; TCRdb returns TRBD2, unconfirmable since there is no DNA. The CDR3 sequence is 14 residues long. Germline V gene sequence: CDR1 SGHNT, CDR2 YYREEE (reference sequence).